This TCR beta chain was observed in a study of T cells in narcolepsy. This clone was seen a few times. Its antigen is unidentified. The assay was immunoSEQ multiplex PCR, and TCRdb's table has in-frame clones only and misses some. The table has 30,000 to 35,000 clones, around 80% seen once; the top ten hold around 1%. Overall study findings and caveats: Same-patient CSF and blood CD4+ T cell clonotypes included HCRT-specific and TRIB2-specific autoreactive ones. In some patient and control memory CD4+ samples, autoreactive clones were absent. Autoreactive clonotypes reportedly recurred in blood of same and different patients, not controls.

V shed 0 bases and J 12 bases; nucleotides not matched to a gene: 6. Germline lookup yields CDR1 MNHEY and CDR2 SMNVEV (reference sequence). This CDR3 region has 13 residues. The receptor's source is a human donor in good health. The sequenced sample was memory (CD45RA-) CD4+ T cells from blood. This chain joins TRBV27 and TRBJ2-7; 9 nucleotides align to TRBD1. In nucleotides, the CDR3 is TGTGCCAGCAGTTTATCACAGGGGGCTCATCTGTACTTC. It translates to CASSLSQGAHLYF.